The subject of this entry is one T cell receptor (beta chain). Antigen: not known. Sequenced by immunoSEQ multiplex PCR; TCRdb stores in-frame clones only, minus some. The profile covers about 160,000 clones, with approximately 81% appearing a single time and around 9.6% taken by the ten largest. The sample is drawn from a study of cytomegalovirus exposure and HLA in healthy donors. Findings and limits, study-wide: The majority of TCR sequences were rare, yet some public TCRs appeared in many donors.

The TCR sequence derives from a man younger than 40 in good health and CMV-seropositive. Sequencing was done on a sample of PBMCs.

The CDR3 reads CASSALAGGLTDTQYF. The CDR3 DNA is TGTGCCAGCAGCGCCCTAGCGGGGGGTCTAACAGATACGCAGTATTTT. V is TRBV9 and J is TRBJ2-3; 11 bases are shared with TRBD2. Per germline, CDR1 SGDLS and CDR2 YYNGEE. The V segment lost 3 bases and the J segment 3 bases; nucleotides outside the gene matches: 6. The CDR3 contains 16 residues.